This record concerns one T cell receptor beta chain sequence. As yet, its antigen is unknown. This record comes from a study of OX40 agonist ivuxolimab in advanced cancers. Overall study context: Three patients got partial responses; one had hepatocellular carcinoma and two had cutaneous melanoma.

V lost 1 base, J lost 6 bases, and 7 bases lay in between. CDR1 is SGHNT, CDR2 YYREEE, per germline (reference sequence). The CDR3 covers 13 residues. Study-wide findings and caveats: Clones of CD4+ and CD8+ blood T cells grew by week 6 at doses of 0.1 to 3.0 mg/kg.

The repertoire was sequenced with immunoSEQ multiplex PCR; TCRdb's copy has only in-frame clones and lacks some. The data contain fewer than 40,000 clones, about three quarters of them seen just once; the ten biggest clones take up 9.5% to 10%. At cycle 4 day 1, cycle 7 day 1, and baseline, blood was sampled. This material consisted of CD4+ or CD8+ T cells sorted from blood, taken in a trial of the OX40 agonist ivuxolimab. The gene calls are TRBV5-4 and TRBJ2-2; D gene ambiguous. The source is an adult with an advanced solid tumor such as melanoma, head and neck, liver or kidney cancer. CDR3 loop: CASSLRTPGELFF. CDR3 DNA: TGTGCCAGCAGCTTGAGGACCCCCGGGGAGCTGTTTTTT.